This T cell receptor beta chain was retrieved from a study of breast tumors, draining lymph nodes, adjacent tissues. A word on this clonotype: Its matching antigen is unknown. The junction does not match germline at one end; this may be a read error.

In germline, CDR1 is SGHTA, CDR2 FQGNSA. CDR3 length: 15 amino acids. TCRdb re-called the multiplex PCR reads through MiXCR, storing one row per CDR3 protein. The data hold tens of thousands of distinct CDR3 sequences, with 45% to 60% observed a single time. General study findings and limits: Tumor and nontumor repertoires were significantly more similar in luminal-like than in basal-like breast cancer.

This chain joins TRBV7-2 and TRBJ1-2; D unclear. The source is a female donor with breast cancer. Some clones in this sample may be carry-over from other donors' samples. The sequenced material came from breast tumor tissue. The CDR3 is CASSPTASGSSGYPF. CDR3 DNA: TGTGCCAGCAGCCCTACGGCGTCCGGGAGTAGTGGCTACCCCTTC.